This T cell receptor (beta chain) was retrieved from a study of blood T cell repertoires in COVID-19. The wider study: The samples span acute and convalescent COVID-19 from the United States, Italy and Spain. T cells, B-cell-depleted T cells, or PBMCs supplied cDNA or gDNA.

Sequencing used immunoSEQ multiplex PCR; TCRdb keeps in-frame clones, though not all of them. The repertoire holds approximately 270,000 clones, about 90% seen once, with around 3% in the top ten. Trimming took 5 bases from V and 5 from J; bases not matched to a gene: 4. Per germline, CDR1 LNHDA and CDR2 SQIVND (reference sequence). The CDR3 contains 15 residues. The TCR originated in a young man with active or convalescent COVID-19. The chain employs TRBV19 and TRBJ1-5; 12 nucleotides line up with TRBD1. The specimen was peripheral blood. CDR3 loop: CASSVGTGGHQPQHF. The CDR3 DNA reads as TGTGCCAGTAGTGTAGGGACAGGGGGCCATCAGCCCCAGCATTTT.